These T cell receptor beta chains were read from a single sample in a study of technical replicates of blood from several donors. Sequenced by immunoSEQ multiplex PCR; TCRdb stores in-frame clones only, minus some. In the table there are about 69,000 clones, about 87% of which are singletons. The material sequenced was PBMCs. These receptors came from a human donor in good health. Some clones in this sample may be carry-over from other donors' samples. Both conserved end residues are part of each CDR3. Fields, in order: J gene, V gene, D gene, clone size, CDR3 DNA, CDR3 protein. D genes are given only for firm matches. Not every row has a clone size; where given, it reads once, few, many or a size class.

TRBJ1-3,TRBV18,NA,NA,TGTGCCAGCTCACCAGGGCGACGCGGAAACACCATATATTTT,CASSPGRRGNTIYF
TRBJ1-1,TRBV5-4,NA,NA,TGTGCCAGCAGCTTCCGGTCGGGGAGGAACACTGAAGCTTTCTTT,CASSFRSGRNTEAFF
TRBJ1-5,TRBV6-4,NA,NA,TGTGCCAGCAGTGATGGACAATCTAGCAATCAGCCCCAGCATTTT,CASSDGQSSNQPQHF
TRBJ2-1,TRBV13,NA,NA,TGTGCCAGCAGCTCTACTTACAATGAGCAGTTCTTC,CASSSTYNEQFF
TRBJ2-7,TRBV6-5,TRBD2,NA,TGTGCCAGCAGTCCTGGACTAGCGGGGTTCTACGAGCAGTACTTC,CASSPGLAGFYEQYF
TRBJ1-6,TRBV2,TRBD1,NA,TGTGCGGACGAATCGAGACAGGGGGAGTCTCCCCTCCACTTT,CADESRQGESPLHF
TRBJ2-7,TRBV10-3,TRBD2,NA,TGTGCCATCAGTGTTGCGGGGGGGCCCTCCTACGAGCAGTACTTC,CAISVAGGPSYEQYF
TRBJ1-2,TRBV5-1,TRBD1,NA,TGCGCCAGCAGCTCGCCCGGGACAGGGGGCGCGAATTATGGCTACACCTTC,CASSSPGTGGANYGYTF
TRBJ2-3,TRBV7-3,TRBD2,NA,TGTGCCAGCAGCCCCAGCGGGGGAGGCACAGATACGCAGTATTTT,CASSPSGGGTDTQYF
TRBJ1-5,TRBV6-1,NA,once,TGTGCCAGCAGCGAAGGGAGAGGGTCTTATCAGCCCCAGCATTTT,CASSEGRGSYQPQHF
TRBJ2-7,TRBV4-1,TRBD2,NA,TGCGCCAGCAGCCAAGAGAAGCGGGGGGGCCGCTACGAGCAGTACTTC,CASSQEKRGGRYEQYF
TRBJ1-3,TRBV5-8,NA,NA,TGTGCCAGCAGCGGAGGGCGAGGGTACGCAAACACCATATATTTT,CASSGGRGYANTIYF
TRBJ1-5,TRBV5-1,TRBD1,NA,TGCGCCAGCAGCTTGGTGACAGGGATGCAGCCCCAGCATTTT,CASSLVTGMQPQHF
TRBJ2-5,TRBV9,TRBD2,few,TGTGCCAGCGCTACTTCGGGGCTAGCGGGGGGGTTCAAACCGGAGACCCAGTACTTC,CASATSGLAGGFKPETQYF
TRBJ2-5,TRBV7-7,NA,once,TGTGCCAGCAGCCCACGACAAGGTGGGGGGGAGACCCAGTACTTC,CASSPRQGGGETQYF
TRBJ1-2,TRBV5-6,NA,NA,TGTGCCAGCAGCTTGGAACAGAACTATGGCTACACCTTC,CASSLEQNYGYTF
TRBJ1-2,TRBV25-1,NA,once,TGTGCCAGCAGCTCTCCGGTTAGCTATGGCTACACCTTC,CASSSPVSYGYTF
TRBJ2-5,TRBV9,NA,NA,TGTGCCAGCAGCCCCCGAAGTGGCTCAGAGACCCAGTACTTC,CASSPRSGSETQYF
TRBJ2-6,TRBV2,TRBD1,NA,TGTGCCAGCAGGTCGGACAGGGCTGGGGCCAACGTCCTGACTTTC,CASRSDRAGANVLTF
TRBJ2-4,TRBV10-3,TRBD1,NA,TGTGCCATCAGTGAGTCGGGACAGCAGCTCGGGGCCAAAAACATTCAGTACTTC,CAISESGQQLGAKNIQYF
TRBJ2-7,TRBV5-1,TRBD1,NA,TGCGCCAGCAGCTCGGGACAGGGTCGCGACGAGCAGTACTTC,CASSSGQGRDEQYF
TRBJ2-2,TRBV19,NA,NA,TGTGCCACCGCGGAGTGGTATCGGAACACCGGGGAGCTGTTTTTT,CATAEWYRNTGELFF
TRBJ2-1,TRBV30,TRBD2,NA,TGTGCCTGGAGTGTACGGGTGGGAGCGGGAAGTGAGCAGTTCTTC,CAWSVRVGAGSEQFF
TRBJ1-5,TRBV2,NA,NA,TGTGCCAGCAGCCACAGGGTCAATCAGCCCCAGCATTTT,CASSHRVNQPQHF
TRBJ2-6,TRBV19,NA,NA,TGTGCCAGTACCCCCGAGCGCTCTGGGGCCAACGTCCTGACTTTC,CASTPERSGANVLTF